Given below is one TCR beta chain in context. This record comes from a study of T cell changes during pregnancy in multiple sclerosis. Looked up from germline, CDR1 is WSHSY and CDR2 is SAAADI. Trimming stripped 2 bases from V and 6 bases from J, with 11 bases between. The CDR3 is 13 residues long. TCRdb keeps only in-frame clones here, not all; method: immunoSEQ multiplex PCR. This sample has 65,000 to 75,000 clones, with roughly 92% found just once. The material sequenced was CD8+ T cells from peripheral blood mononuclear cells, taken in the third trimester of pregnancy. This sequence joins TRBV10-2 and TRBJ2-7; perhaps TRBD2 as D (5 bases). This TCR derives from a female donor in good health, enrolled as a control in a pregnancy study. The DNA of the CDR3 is TGCGCCAGCAGTGAGGGGCGGGTGGGCGAGCAGTACTTC. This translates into CASSEGRVGEQYF.